This T cell receptor beta chain is from a study of T cell changes during pregnancy in multiple sclerosis (dated by TCRdb to between 2018 and 2021). About the study as a whole: In women with multiple sclerosis, the researchers looked at how the T cell repertoire shifted as pregnancy progressed.

The method was the immunoSEQ multiplex PCR assay. TCRdb's version of the immuneACCESS table is confined to in-frame rearrangements and falls short of the full clone set. An unresolved V gene accounts for under half of the shortfall where checked; the remainder is of unknown origin. The sample table contains tens of thousands of clones; only one count was recorded for approximately 90% of them. The top ten constitute approximately 0.18% of the sample. Concerning this clone itself: Its antigen is unknown. The record has no base qualities; no much larger clone is one base away.

For CDR1 and CDR2, the germline V gene (reference sequence) lists SEHNR and FQNEAQ. From cysteine to phenylalanine, the CDR3 is 15 amino acids long. The DNA shown is the 45-base CDR3, in frame from base 1. The germline V end is reduced by 5 bases and the J end by 6 bases; junction bases left unmatched: 10. This chain is built from TRBV7-9 and TRBJ1-2, with 9 bases matching TRBD1. Specimen: CD4+ T cells from peripheral blood mononuclear cells, collected after pregnancy. This TCR was sampled from a female donor in good health, enrolled as a control in a pregnancy study. The DNA reads as follows: TGTGCCAGCAGCCCGGGAGACAGGGGGGACGATGGCTACACCTTC. This encodes CASSPGDRGDDGYTF.